The present T cell receptor beta chain was sequenced within a study of early T cells in non-severe SARS-CoV-2 infection. As for the study in general: Chains from this unsorted whole-blood bulk RNA could not be paired.

At least ten counts were recorded for this clonotype. Its target is unknown. General observations from the study: VDJdb matches were skewed toward anti-spike CD8 T cell responses.

cDNA molecules, individually, were tagged with unique molecular identifiers. One entry per CDR3 protein, called by TCRdb with MiXCR from the 5' RACE reads. Of approximately 52,000 distinct CDR3 sequences listed, roughly 8% were seen once; the top ten hold approximately 9.8%. This receptor was taken from an adult who was a healthcare worker with PCR-confirmed SARS-CoV-2 infection or an uninfected control (not recorded which). The source material was whole blood.

The CDR3: CASSFSQGGNSPLHF. DNA of the CDR3: TGTGCCAGCAGTTTTTCGCAGGGGGGAAATTCACCCCTCCACTTT. The V and J genes are TRBV6-6 and TRBJ1-6; TRBD1 agrees at 7 bases. The V segment lost 4 bases and the J segment 7 bases; nucleotides outside the gene matches: 7. This CDR3 has 15 residues. Germline loops: CDR1 MNHNY, CDR2 SVGAGI (reference sequence).